This T cell receptor (beta chain) was recovered during a study of T-cell reconstitution after alpha-beta-depleted transplantation in children. This clonotype showed up just a few times. During its preparation, the TCRbeta library received unique molecular identifiers. TCRdb processed the PCR reads anew with MiXCR; each CDR3 protein has one entry. Of about 500,000 distinct CDR3 sequences detected, approximately 29% appear once; the ten largest clones hold under 3%. Germline V gives CDR1 MNHEY, CDR2 SMNVEV (reference sequence). The V gene end was trimmed by 6 bases and the J gene end by 0 bases; junction bases not matched to a gene: 13. The CDR3 is 19 amino acids.

The sample in question was PBMCs from the stem cell graft donor, obtained from the stem cell graft. The TCR originated in a human donor who donated a stem cell graft to a child with aplastic anemia. V usage is TRBV27 and J usage is TRBJ2-1; 11 nucleotides line up with TRBD2. In DNA, the CDR3 is TGTGCCAGCAGGCCATTAGGACTAGCGGGCGAGAGCTCCTACAATGAGCAGTTCTTC. It yields the protein CASRPLGLAGESSYNEQFF.